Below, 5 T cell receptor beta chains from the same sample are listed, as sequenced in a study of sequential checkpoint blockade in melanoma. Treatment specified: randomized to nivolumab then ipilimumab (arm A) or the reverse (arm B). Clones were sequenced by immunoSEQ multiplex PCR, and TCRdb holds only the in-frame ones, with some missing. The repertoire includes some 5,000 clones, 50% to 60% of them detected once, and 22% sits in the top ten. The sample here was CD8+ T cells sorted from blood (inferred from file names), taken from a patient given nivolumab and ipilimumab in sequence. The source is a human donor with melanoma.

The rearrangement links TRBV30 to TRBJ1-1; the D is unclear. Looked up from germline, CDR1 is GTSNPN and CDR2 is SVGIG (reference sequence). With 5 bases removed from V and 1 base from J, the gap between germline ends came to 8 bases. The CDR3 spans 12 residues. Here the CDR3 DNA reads TGTGCCTGGGGCGAGGGGAACACTGAAGCTTTCTTT. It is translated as CAWGEGNTEAFF.

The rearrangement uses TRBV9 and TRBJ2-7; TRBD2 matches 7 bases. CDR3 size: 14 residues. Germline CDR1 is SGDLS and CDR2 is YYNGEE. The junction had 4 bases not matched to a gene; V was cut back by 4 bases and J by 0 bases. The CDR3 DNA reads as TGTGCCAGCAGCCCGGGGGGTCACTCCTACGAGCAGTACTTC. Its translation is CASSPGGHSYEQYF. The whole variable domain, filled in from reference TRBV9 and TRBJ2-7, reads DSGVTQTPKHLITATGQRVTLRCSPRSGDLSVYWYQQSLDQGLQFLIQYYNGEERAKGNILERFSAQQFPDLHSELNLSSLELGDSALYFCASSPGGHSYEQYFGPGTRLTVT.

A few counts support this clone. In DNA form, the CDR3 reads TGTGCCAGCAGTACAGGGTTCTCCTACGAGCAGTACTTC. Translation: CASSTGFSYEQYF. V and J are TRBV7-6 and TRBJ2-7; weak D call: TRBD1 (6 bases). V gave up 6 bases and J gave up 0 bases, with 9 bases separating them. CDR1 is SGHVS and CDR2 is FNYEAQ in the germline V gene. The CDR3 length is 13 residues. The whole variable domain, remainder taken from reference TRBV7-6 and TRBJ2-7, is GAGVSQSPRYKVTKRGQDVALRCDPISGHVSLYWYRQALGQGPEFLTYFNYEAQQDKSGLPNDRFSAERPEGSISTLTIQRTEQRDSAMYRCASSTGFSYEQYFGPGTRLTVT.

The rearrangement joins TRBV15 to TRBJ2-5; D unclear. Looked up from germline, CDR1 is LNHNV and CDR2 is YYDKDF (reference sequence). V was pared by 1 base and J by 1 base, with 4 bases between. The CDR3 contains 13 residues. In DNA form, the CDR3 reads TGTGCCACCAGCAGAGTCTCCCAAGAGACCCAGTACTTC. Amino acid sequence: CATSRVSQETQYF.

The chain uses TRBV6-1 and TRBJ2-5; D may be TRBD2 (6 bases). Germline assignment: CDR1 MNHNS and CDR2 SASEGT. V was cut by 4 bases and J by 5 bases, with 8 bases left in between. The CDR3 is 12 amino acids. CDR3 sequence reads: CASSGRGETQYF. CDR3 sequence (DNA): TGTGCCAGCAGTGGACGGGGGGAGACCCAGTACTTC.